A single TCR beta chain is shown here with its context. The antigen this receptor binds is unknown. Base-call qualities are not available, and no considerably larger clone is one nucleotide away. Different DNA sequences within this sample yield the same CDR3. The sample belongs to a study of shared clonotypes between healthy human individuals (dated by TCRdb to 2019 to 2021). For the wider study: The cohort included three men and a couple of women between 18 and 49 years of age. For each donor, CD4 naive and CD4 memory were each given three plates, CD8 naive was given two plates, and CD8 memory was given one plate. Per donor, leukapheresis produced somewhere between about 0.94 and 9 billion PBMCs. Different laboratories and diverse techniques were used to prepare libraries and sequence TCR repertoires, to increase sequencing depth and limit assay-specific biases. To estimate repertoire size and how much clonotypes are shared between individuals, the study performed deep sequencing of blood TCR repertoires from roughly five healthy adults. The paper as a whole reports these results and caveats: Only blood was sampled, and tissue TCR repertoires likely differ from those in blood. Across several donors, approximately 5% of naive CD4, roughly 3.3% of naive CD8, 2.3% of memory CD4, and approximately 0.4% of memory CD8 clonotypes were shared. The small number of donors limited the genetic and exposure-history diversity represented. Rarefaction of sorted-subset datasets indicated incomplete sequencing despite the large sequencing depth. Higher generation probabilities were observed for clonotypes shared by all four sorted-subset donors than for non-shared clonotypes. Naive subsets generally had larger estimated clonotype richness than memory subsets did. Pairwise subsampling led to the expectation that sequencing depth would affect the degree of clonotype sharing among donors.

Using the deep immunoSEQ assay, TCR CDR3 regions were amplified from genomic DNA by multiplex PCR. Extracted genomic DNA from each cell subset was distributed evenly across all wells of several immunoSEQ 96-well plates, and each plate was treated as a replicate. For sorted subsets, roughly 200 ng of genomic DNA, equivalent to 25,000 to 35,000 T cell genomes, went into each replicate PCR. The purified libraries were quantified using a Qubit 3.0 fluorometer, sized with a Bioanalyzer 2100, and then quantified again using the KAPA Library Quantification kit. Each immunoSEQ 96-well plate was sequenced on its own single-read 150-cycle Illumina NextSeq 550 flow cell. As for how the authors treated the data: Because the immunoSEQ output held only junctional sequences and lacked quality scores, the filtering could not match the filtering applied to full-length reads. To assign V/J genes and CDR3, sequences were annotated against IMGT germline references using PyIR, a Python wrapper for IgBLAST v1.9. Reads with weak V/J assignments (E-value above 1e-6), missing CDR3, stop codons, out-of-frame junctions, or ambiguous translated residues were removed. V3J clonotypes were defined as sequences sharing an identical inferred V gene, J gene, and CDR3 amino acid sequence. Percentage overlap between repertoires was computed as shared unique clonotypes divided by the size of the smaller repertoire. Richness of each repertoire was evaluated using RTK rarefaction, the Chao1 estimator, and Recon v2.1 estimates of unobserved clonotypes. OLGA was used to compute generation probabilities for all TCRbeta clonotypes that the gDNA method yielded from a few donors. Here the immuneACCESS table is served through TCRdb, limited to in-frame sequences with V and J called. Missing clones are a known gap in these copies; in checked studies unresolved V genes cover under half, and the rest lacks a known reason. For V, J and clone size, that table is used; D and trimming come from the DNA. The sample table shows about 980,000 clones, and approximately 80% are seen once. Approximately 1.5% of the sample lies in the top ten.

Healthy HIV-negative adults with no recently reported acute infections or vaccinations were included as donors. Every donor was a Caucasian adult living in Nashville, Tennessee, USA. CD4+ T cells were enriched by magnetic negative selection, after which naive cells were positively selected on CD45RA and the negative fraction was taken as the memory subset. After blood collection by leukapheresis, PBMCs were isolated using Ficoll-Histopaque density gradient centrifugation and then cryopreserved in the vapor phase of liquid nitrogen. Purity and quantity of every magnetically sorted T cell population were checked by analytical flow cytometry. Genomic DNA was isolated from each sorted fraction and quantified by UV absorbance on a Nanodrop 2000c. The sequence was obtained from a man aged 18 to 29 in good health. Sequencing was carried out using memory CD4+ T cells sorted from blood. The cell subset or site label for this specimen denotes: CD45RA-negative fraction.

This receptor carries the CDR3 CASSLVLETQYF. The nucleotides read TGTGCCAGCAGCTTAGTTCTCGAGACCCAGTACTTC. This receptor chain uses TRBV7-9 and TRBJ2-5, with the D gene uncertain. The CDR3 numbers 12 residues from cysteine through phenylalanine. Only the CDR3 DNA stays, 36 bases, in frame from base 1. CDR1 is given as SEHNR and CDR2 as FQNEAQ, both from the germline V gene (reference sequence). V gives up 1 base and J gives up 5 bases, and the segment between their germline ends measures 5 bases.